The 24 T cell receptor beta chains below all came from one sample that was sequenced in a study of shared T cell receptors in the human thymus. Libraries were prepared by immunoSEQ multiplex PCR; TCRdb keeps only in-frame clonotypes and omits some of them. The sample lists more than 300,000 clones, around 93% occurring once. Sequenced: thymocytes. Receptors originate from a human donor.

This chain links TRBV5-3 with TRBJ2-7, with 8 bases identical to TRBD2. TRBV5-3 is labeled an ORF, and its function is uncertain. The trim removed 0 bases at V and 0 bases at J, leaving 14 bases unmatched. The CDR3 contains 19 residues. CDR3 in DNA: TGTGCCAGAAGCTTGGCTCGGGAGGGCCTACTCAGGAGCTCCTACGAGCAGTACTTC. It translates to CARSLAREGLLRSSYEQYF.

The V call is TRBV5-8, the J call TRBJ2-1; D not resolved. Trimming took 4 bases from V and 4 from J, leaving 9 bases between them. The germline gives CDR1 SGHTS, CDR2 YDEGEE. The CDR3 sequence is 13 residues long. The CDR3 DNA reads TGTGCCAGCAGCCCCCGAGGATACAATGAGCAGTTCTTC. Amino acids: CASSPRGYNEQFF.

This chain joins TRBV15 and TRBJ1-2, with no clear D. Looked up from germline, CDR1 is LNHNV and CDR2 is YYDKDF (reference sequence). This CDR3 region has 15 residues. The V gene lost 4 bases and the J gene lost 6 bases, with 18 bases spanning the gap. Written as DNA, the CDR3 is TGTGCCACCAGCAAAAACCCTACAAGAGCCGATGGCTACACCTTC. Translating gives CATSKNPTRADGYTF. The full variable domain, completed using reference TRBV15 and TRBJ1-2, is DAMVIQNPRYQVTQFGKPVTLSCSQTLNHNVMYWYQQKSSQAPKLLFHYYDKDFNNEADTPDNFQSRRPNTSFCFLDIRSPGLGDTAMYLCATSKNPTRADGYTFGSGTRLTVV.

The chain employs TRBV10-3 and TRBJ1-6; D gene uncertain. CDR3 length: 14 residues. Germline CDR1 ENHRY, CDR2 SYGVKD. The V end lost 5 bases, the J end lost 4 bases, and 9 bases lay between the germline ends. This chain's CDR3 is CAISLEPYNSPLHF. The CDR3 DNA sequence: TGTGCCATCAGTTTGGAGCCTTATAATTCACCCCTCCACTTT.

The V gene is TRBV5-1, the J gene TRBJ1-2; TRBD1 aligns across 9 bases. The CDR3 extends over 16 amino acids. The J segment lost 8 bases and the V segment lost 0 bases, leaving 11 bases of the junction unmatched. CDR1 is SGHRS and CDR2 is YFSETQ in the germline V gene. The CDR3 region has the DNA TGCGCCAGCAGCTTGGAGGACAGGGGACGACGCTACGGCTACACCTTC. Its protein product is CASSLEDRGRRYGYTF.

The chain links TRBV27 to TRBJ1-2; 8 nucleotides agree with TRBD1. CDR1 is MNHEY, CDR2 SMNVEV, per germline (reference sequence). The trim removed 2 bases at V and 2 bases at J, leaving 7 bases unmatched. CDR3 size: 16 residues. This chain's CDR3 is CASSLRRRDRNYGYTF. CDR3 sequence (DNA): TGTGCCAGCAGTTTAAGAAGGAGGGACAGGAACTATGGCTACACCTTC.

The chain recombines TRBV19 with TRBJ1-5; 7 positions match TRBD1. The V gene end was trimmed by 3 bases and the J gene end by 4 bases; junction bases not matched to a gene: 3. Germline loops: CDR1 LNHDA, CDR2 SQIVND (reference sequence). The CDR3 has 14 amino acids. CDR3 coding DNA: TGTGCCAGTAGTATGGAGGGGGCTAATCAGCCCCAGCATTTT. Its protein is CASSMEGANQPQHF.

The chain recombines TRBV9 with TRBJ2-1; possibly TRBD2 for D (6 bases). The germline V gene encodes CDR1 SGDLS and CDR2 YYNGEE. V shed 4 bases and J shed 2 bases, with 13 bases lying between them. The CDR3 loop spans 15 amino acids. The CDR3 DNA reads as TGTGCCAGCAGCCACCTTCCGGGAGCCTACAATGAGCAGTTCTTC. Protein product: CASSHLPGAYNEQFF.

DNA of the CDR3: TGCGCCAGCAGCCAAGATCTTCGACTAGCGGGAACCAATGAGCAGTTCTTC. Protein: CASSQDLRLAGTNEQFF. V and J are TRBV4-1 and TRBJ2-1; 11 nucleotides align to TRBD2. Germline CDR1 reads MGHRA; CDR2 reads YSYEKL. CDR3 length: 17 amino acids. The J segment lost 6 bases and the V segment lost 0 bases, leaving 7 bases of the junction unmatched.

The CDR3 loop reads CASSSPIRDGGYTF. The DNA for the CDR3 is TGTGCCAGCAGTTCCCCGATTAGGGACGGGGGCTACACCTTC. The V gene is TRBV27, the J gene TRBJ1-2; weak D call: TRBD1 (5 bases). The ends were cut back, 4 bases at V and 8 bases at J, with 17 bases in the middle. Looked up from germline, CDR1 is MNHEY and CDR2 is SMNVEV (reference sequence). The CDR3 spans 14 residues.

This clone was recorded once. The gene calls are TRBV27 and TRBJ2-2, with a possible D match to TRBD2 (5 bases). V was pared by 5 bases and J by 7 bases, with 11 bases between. CDR3 length: 13 amino acids. Germline CDR1 is MNHEY and CDR2 is SMNVEV (reference sequence). The CDR3 coding sequence is TGTGCCAGCAGTCGAACTAGTCGCGGGGAGCTGTTTTTT. It codes for CASSRTSRGELFF.

This clone was seen only a few times. The V and J genes are TRBV4-1 and TRBJ1-2, with a weak D call TRBD1 (6 bases). The CDR3 is 14 amino acids. Germline CDR1 is MGHRA and CDR2 is YSYEKL. V was pared by 0 bases and J by 6 bases, with 11 bases between. CDR3 coding DNA: TGCGCCAGCAGCCAAGACAGGGGAGAGAATGGCTACACCTTC. It translates to CASSQDRGENGYTF.

The V gene is TRBV5-1, the J gene TRBJ2-5; D unresolved. V was trimmed by 4 bases and J by 5 bases, leaving 9 bases between them. CDR1 SGHRS and CDR2 YFSETQ come from the germline V gene. The CDR3 loop spans 12 amino acids. CDR3 nucleotide sequence: TGCGCCAGCAGCCTCAAGTGGGAGACCCAGTACTTC. Amino acids: CASSLKWETQYF.

The CDR3 bases are TGTGCCAGCAGCTTAGGTCGCCCCTACGAGCAGTACTTC. This encodes CASSLGRPYEQYF. The chain joins TRBV11-3 to TRBJ2-7; no reliable D call. V was shortened by 1 base and J by 2 bases, with 6 bases between the two germline ends. Germline values: CDR1 SGHNT, CDR2 YENEEA. The CDR3 has 13 amino acids.

This clone was recorded a few times. Here the CDR3 omits its conserved ending phenylalanine or tryptophan, so a read error is the likely source. It is unclear where the CDR3 begins or ends on the DNA, so no DNA is shown, and the CDR3 is as TCRdb lists it. This chain links TRBV11-3 with TRBJ1-1. The CDR3 region is 13 residues in length, termini included. Per the germline V gene, CDR1 is SGHNT and CDR2 is YENEEA. Here the CDR3 reads CASSLDKRGDILR.

The V call is TRBV7-2, the J call TRBJ2-7, with D perhaps TRBD2 (6 bases). The CDR3 extends over 16 amino acids. Germline CDR1 reads SGHTA; CDR2 reads FQGNSA. V lost 1 base to trimming and J lost 3 bases, with 16 bases between them. The CDR3, as DNA: TGTGCCAGCAGCTTAGAACTAGCCACATTCTACTACGAGCAGTACTTC. Amino acids: CASSLELATFYYEQYF.

The DNA of the CDR3 is TGTGCCAGCAGCTTAGACACTAACTATGGCTACACCTTC. Amino acid sequence: CASSLDTNYGYTF. The chain joins TRBV7-2 to TRBJ1-2; D is ambiguous. CDR3 size: 13 residues. In germline, CDR1 is SGHTA, CDR2 FQGNSA. The V end lost 1 base, the J end lost 0 bases, and 3 bases lay between the germline ends. The whole variable domain, filled in from reference TRBV7-2 and TRBJ1-2, reads GAGVSQSPSNKVTEKGKDVELRCDPISGHTALYWYRQSLGQGLEFLIYFQGNSAPDKSGLPSDRFSAERTGGSVSTLTIQRTQQEDSAVYLCASSLDTNYGYTFGSGTRLTVV.

This clone was detected once. This chain uses TRBV19 with TRBJ2-3; 9 bases align to TRBD2. Germline loops: CDR1 LNHDA, CDR2 SQIVND (reference sequence). This CDR3 is built from 22 residues. Trimming at V came to 2 bases and at J to 6 bases, leaving 27 bases not matched to a gene. The CDR3 DNA sequence: TGTGCCAGTAGTATAATCTTCGTTGGACAGCCCCTGCCTAGCGGGAAGGGGGATACGCAGTATTTT. Translating it yields CASSIIFVGQPLPSGKGDTQYF.

This chain uses TRBV5-1 with TRBJ2-3; 15 bases agree with TRBD2. J lost 6 bases, V lost 5 bases, and 13 bases had no gene match. This CDR3 has 18 amino acids. Germline V CDR1 and CDR2: SGHRS, YFSETQ. CDR3 residues: CASSIDPGLAGGRDTQYF. The CDR3 DNA is TGCGCCAGCAGTATCGACCCTGGACTAGCGGGAGGGCGGGATACGCAGTATTTT.

The chain combines TRBV30 with TRBJ2-6, with 11 bases that match TRBD1. The CDR3 runs 21 residues. The J segment lost 1 base and the V segment lost 2 bases, leaving 16 bases of the junction unmatched. Germline lookup yields CDR1 GTSNPN and CDR2 SVGIG (reference sequence). CDR3 sequence: CAWSSLPGSGTGGSGANVLTF. CDR3 in DNA: TGTGCCTGGAGTTCCCTTCCCGGATCCGGGACAGGGGGGTCTGGGGCCAACGTCCTGACTTTC.

The V gene is TRBV4-3, the J gene TRBJ2-3, with 8 bases aligning to TRBD2. The CDR3 loop spans 16 amino acids. V lost 4 bases to trimming and J lost 0 bases; unmatched junction nucleotides: 6. Germline V gene lookup returns CDR1 LGHNA and CDR2 YSLEER. CDR3 DNA sequence: TGCGCCAGCAGCCCACCGGGACTAGGAAGCACAGATACGCAGTATTTT. Residues: CASSPPGLGSTDTQYF.

V and J are TRBV4-1 and TRBJ1-5; 7 bases fit TRBD1. The germline V gene encodes CDR1 MGHRA and CDR2 YSYEKL. This CDR3 contains 19 residues. V lost 0 bases, J lost 1 base, and 12 bases stayed unmatched. CDR3 sequence reads: CASSQEGGSPRESNQPQHF. CDR3 DNA sequence: TGCGCCAGCAGCCAAGAAGGGGGCAGCCCGCGAGAGAGCAATCAGCCCCAGCATTTT.

This clone was detected only once. This sequence joins TRBV5-4 and TRBJ2-1, with TRBD2 matching 7 bases. V lost 1 base, J lost 5 bases, and 12 bases stayed unmatched. The CDR3 runs to 17 residues. Germline CDR1 SGHNT, CDR2 YYREEE (reference sequence). This CDR3 reads CASSLPTRAGEDNEQFF. The CDR3 DNA reads as TGTGCCAGCAGCTTGCCAACACGGGCGGGAGAGGACAATGAGCAGTTCTTC.

The rearrangement uses TRBV29-1 and TRBJ2-1; 7 nucleotides align to TRBD1. The CDR3 runs to 10 residues. V lost 6 bases and J lost 15; bases outside the gene matches: 8. Germline V gene data show CDR1 as SQVTM and CDR2 as ANQGSEA. The CDR3 sequence is CSVKQGVVFF. In DNA form, the CDR3 reads TGCAGCGTGAAGCAGGGGGTGGTGTTCTTC.